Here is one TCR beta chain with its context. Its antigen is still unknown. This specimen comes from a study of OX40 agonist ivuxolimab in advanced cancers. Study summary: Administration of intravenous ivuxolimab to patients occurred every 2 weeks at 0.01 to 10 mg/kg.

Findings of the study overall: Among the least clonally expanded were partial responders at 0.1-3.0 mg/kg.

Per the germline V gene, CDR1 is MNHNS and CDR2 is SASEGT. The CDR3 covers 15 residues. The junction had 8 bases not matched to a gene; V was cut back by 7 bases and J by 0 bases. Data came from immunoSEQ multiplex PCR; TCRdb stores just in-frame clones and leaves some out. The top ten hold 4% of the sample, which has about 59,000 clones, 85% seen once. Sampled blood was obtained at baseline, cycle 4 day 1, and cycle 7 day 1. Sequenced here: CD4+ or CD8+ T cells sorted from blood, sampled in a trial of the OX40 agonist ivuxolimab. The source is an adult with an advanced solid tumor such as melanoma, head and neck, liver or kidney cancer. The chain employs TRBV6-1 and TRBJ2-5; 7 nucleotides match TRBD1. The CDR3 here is CASTMDRRYQETQYF. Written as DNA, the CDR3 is TGTGCCAGCACCATGGACAGGAGGTACCAAGAGACCCAGTACTTC.